The rows below give T cell receptor beta chains drawn from one sample of a study of OX40 agonist ivuxolimab in advanced cancers. Some clones are missing from TCRdb's copy, which holds only in-frame ones; the method was immunoSEQ multiplex PCR. The sample records 68,000 or so clones, more than 75% being singletons. Source: CD4+ or CD8+ T cells sorted from blood, taken in a trial of the OX40 agonist ivuxolimab. The source of these receptors is an adult with an advanced solid tumor such as melanoma, head and neck, liver or kidney cancer. Each CDR3 is given with its conserved first and last residue. A row's size may be missing; if present it is once, few, many or a size class.

clone_size: -
v_call: TRBV10-2
j_call: TRBJ2-1
cdr3_aa: CASSERTSGRHNEQFF

clone_size: -
v_call: TRBV4-2
j_call: TRBJ2-7
cdr3_aa: CASSRTSGGFSYEQYF

clone_size: -
v_call: TRBV5-1
j_call: TRBJ2-1
cdr3_aa: CASSLVGAGAGNEQFF

clone_size: -
v_call: TRBV7-2
j_call: TRBJ2-7
cdr3_aa: CASSLGGAWAGSYEQYF

clone_size: -
v_call: TRBV27
j_call: TRBJ1-5
cdr3_aa: CASRPAETGANQPQHF

clone_size: -
v_call: TRBV10-3
j_call: TRBJ1-6
cdr3_aa: CAARDANYYNSPLHF

clone_size: -
v_call: TRBV5-1
j_call: TRBJ1-1
cdr3_aa: CASSLRGGRQADTEAFF

clone_size: -
v_call: TRBV5-1
j_call: TRBJ1-1
cdr3_aa: CASSLGDLLILNTEAFF

clone_size: -
v_call: TRBV10-3
j_call: TRBJ2-3
cdr3_aa: CATEGGSDTQYF

clone_size: once
v_call: TRBV6-5
j_call: TRBJ1-5
cdr3_aa: CASRPGGVNQPQHF

clone_size: -
v_call: TRBV11-2
j_call: TRBJ1-1
cdr3_aa: CASSLSENTEAFF

clone_size: -
v_call: TRBV18
j_call: TRBJ2-1
cdr3_aa: CASSPRQGATYNEQFF

clone_size: once
v_call: TRBV7-8
j_call: TRBJ1-1
cdr3_aa: CASIQGRNTEAFF

clone_size: -
v_call: TRBV18
j_call: TRBJ2-5
cdr3_aa: CASSRLAGPETQYF

clone_size: -
v_call: TRBV6-1
j_call: TRBJ1-5
cdr3_aa: CASSEPGGGRQPQHF

clone_size: -
v_call: TRBV10-3
j_call: TRBJ2-2
cdr3_aa: CAIRPGLAGSANTGELFF

clone_size: once
v_call: TRBV15
j_call: TRBJ1-5
cdr3_aa: CATSVQGLSNQPQHF

clone_size: -
v_call: TRBV5-1
j_call: TRBJ2-5
cdr3_aa: CASSLGAETQYF

clone_size: once
v_call: TRBV5-4
j_call: TRBJ2-5
cdr3_aa: CASSLGAETQYF

clone_size: -
v_call: TRBV6-5
j_call: TRBJ2-4
cdr3_aa: CASSPRDVKNIQYF

clone_size: once
v_call: TRBV5-4
j_call: TRBJ2-2
cdr3_aa: CASSNGQGARSGELFF

clone_size: few
v_call: TRBV2
j_call: TRBJ1-5
cdr3_aa: CASRHRDRAEQPQHF

clone_size: once
v_call: TRBV28
j_call: TRBJ1-2
cdr3_aa: CASSLLGLSGYTF

clone_size: -
v_call: TRBV11-2
j_call: TRBJ2-3
cdr3_aa: CASSLLVAGGADTQYF

clone_size: -
v_call: TRBV7-2
j_call: TRBJ1-1
cdr3_aa: CASSRGPPLSEAFF

clone_size: -
v_call: TRBV19
j_call: TRBJ2-6
cdr3_aa: CASSMFPGLNSGANVLTF

clone_size: -
v_call: TRBV15
j_call: TRBJ1-5
cdr3_aa: CATSRGRGMDQPQHF

clone_size: -
v_call: TRBV18
j_call: TRBJ2-2
cdr3_aa: CASSAGQGVSTGELFF

clone_size: -
v_call: TRBV7-6
j_call: TRBJ2-7
cdr3_aa: CASSLEEGPTYEQYF

clone_size: -
v_call: TRBV5-1
j_call: TRBJ2-5
cdr3_aa: CASRSGRGGPETQYF

clone_size: -
v_call: TRBV10-2
j_call: TRBJ2-1
cdr3_aa: CASSDQGANEQFF

clone_size: -
v_call: TRBV7-9
j_call: TRBJ2-1
cdr3_aa: CASSFGRAYNEQFF

clone_size: -
v_call: TRBV10-3
j_call: TRBJ2-4
cdr3_aa: CAISEGGLAKNIQYF

clone_size: -
v_call: TRBV4-1
j_call: TRBJ2-3
cdr3_aa: CASSQAGTDTQYF

clone_size: -
v_call: TRBV18
j_call: TRBJ1-5
cdr3_aa: CASSPGGYQPQHF

clone_size: -
v_call: TRBV5-1
j_call: TRBJ2-7
cdr3_aa: CASSLVRVNSYEQYF

clone_size: -
v_call: TRBV7-9
j_call: TRBJ2-3
cdr3_aa: CASSLGLVTEQDTQYF

clone_size: -
v_call: TRBV6-6
j_call: TRBJ2-7
cdr3_aa: CASSRAGGPVEQYF

clone_size: few
v_call: TRBV19
j_call: TRBJ1-5
cdr3_aa: CASSISAGQQPQHF

clone_size: -
v_call: TRBV6-6
j_call: TRBJ1-3
cdr3_aa: CASSYGGGGNTIYF

clone_size: few
v_call: TRBV5-8
j_call: TRBJ2-1
cdr3_aa: CASSFVPAVISYNEQFF

clone_size: medium-sized
v_call: TRBV18
j_call: TRBJ2-7
cdr3_aa: CASSPLGDEQYF

clone_size: few
v_call: TRBV6-1
j_call: TRBJ2-3
cdr3_aa: CASSEWGGATQYF

clone_size: -
v_call: TRBV6-1
j_call: TRBJ2-2
cdr3_aa: CASTPGGLTGELFF

clone_size: -
v_call: TRBV18
j_call: TRBJ2-6
cdr3_aa: CASSPPPSSGLPGANVLTF

clone_size: few
v_call: TRBV6-6
j_call: TRBJ1-5
cdr3_aa: CASSYEEGNQPQHF

clone_size: -
v_call: TRBV4-2
j_call: TRBJ2-2
cdr3_aa: CASSQMSLAGDTGELFF

clone_size: -
v_call: TRBV11-3
j_call: TRBJ2-3
cdr3_aa: CASSLGGGSRTDTQYF

clone_size: once
v_call: TRBV18
j_call: TRBJ1-1
cdr3_aa: CASSRTGEAFF

clone_size: -
v_call: TRBV15
j_call: TRBJ2-1
cdr3_aa: CATSRDQNPSYNEQFF

clone_size: -
v_call: TRBV7-9
j_call: TRBJ1-1
cdr3_aa: CASSKQGAETEAFF

clone_size: -
v_call: TRBV6-6
j_call: TRBJ1-1
cdr3_aa: CASSWGGEAFF

clone_size: -
v_call: TRBV5-1
j_call: TRBJ1-4
cdr3_aa: CASRGGEEKLFF

clone_size: few
v_call: TRBV6-6
j_call: TRBJ1-5
cdr3_aa: CASSQGQANQPQHF

clone_size: -
v_call: TRBV28
j_call: TRBJ2-3
cdr3_aa: CASSLPSALTDTQYF

clone_size: -
v_call: TRBV6-6
j_call: TRBJ1-1
cdr3_aa: CASRLTGGSTEAFF

clone_size: -
v_call: TRBV28
j_call: TRBJ2-7
cdr3_aa: CASSIPGWGEQYF